Shown below are 19 T cell receptor beta chains from a single sample sequenced in a study of metastatic and nonmetastatic thyroid tumors. No treatment had been given to any patient before thyroid surgery. TCRdb reprocessed the PCR reads via MiXCR. The sample carries roughly 48,000 clones, approximately 20% recorded once. The specimen was blood. The receptors stem from a male donor with papillary thyroid cancer or a benign thyroid nodule (not recorded which). Some clones in this sample may be carry-over from other donors' samples.

Of note for this clone: The conserved phenylalanine or tryptophan normally closing the CDR3 is absent here, so this likely arose from a read error. J is TRBJ2-3 and V is TRBV10-1; D ambiguous. In germline, CDR1 is WNHNN, CDR2 SYGVQD (reference sequence). The CDR3 sequence is 16 residues long. Here the CDR3 reads CASSDGPNPSTYTQYI. DNA of the CDR3: TGCGCCAGCAGTGACGGACCGAATCCCAGCACATATACGCAGTATATT.

The chain employs TRBV7-2 and TRBJ1-2, with TRBD1 matching 7 bases. With 4 bases clipped from V and 2 bases from J, the junction kept 4 bases outside the gene matches. Germline assignment: CDR1 SGHTA and CDR2 FQGNSA. The CDR3 is made up of 14 amino acids. CDR3 sequence (DNA): TGTGCCAGCAGCTCACCGACAGGGAACTATGGCTACACCTTC. Protein product: CASSSPTGNYGYTF.

V is TRBV6-1 and J is TRBJ1-2; D remains ambiguous. V was trimmed by 2 bases and J by 2 bases, leaving 12 bases between them. CDR3 length: 15 residues. Germline CDR1 MNHNS, CDR2 SASEGT. The CDR3 bases are TGTGCCAGCAGTGAATACGAGGGAACCAACTATGGCTACACCTTC. Protein product: CASSEYEGTNYGYTF.

This clone appeared a few times. This clone may be a read error of a much larger clone one base away. V and J are TRBV2 and TRBJ1-5, with 7 bases aligning to TRBD1. CDR3 length: 13 residues. Trimming removed 7 bases from V and 3 bases from J; junction bases left unmatched: 3. Germline loops: CDR1 SNHLY, CDR2 FYNNEI. CDR3 protein: CASTGQVNQPQHF. In nucleotides, the CDR3 is TGTGCCAGCACAGGACAGGTCAATCAGCCCCAGCATTTT.

There are many counts of this clone. J is TRBJ2-1 and V is TRBV6-1; the match to TRBD1 covers 9 bases. CDR3 length: 14 amino acids. Trimming at V came to 6 bases and at J to 6 bases, leaving 6 bases not matched to a gene. Germline CDR1 reads MNHNS; CDR2 reads SASEGT. The CDR3: CASRPPTGGNEQFF. The CDR3 DNA reads as TGTGCCAGCAGACCACCGACAGGGGGCAATGAGCAGTTCTTC.

The chain uses TRBV5-6 and TRBJ1-2, with D perhaps matching TRBD1 (6 bases). Germline V lookup: CDR1 SGHDT, CDR2 YYEEEE. Trimming stripped 3 bases from V and 5 bases from J, with 14 bases between. This CDR3 is 14 amino acids long. Here the CDR3 reads CASSWGAGVYGYTF. The CDR3 DNA is TGTGCCAGCAGCTGGGGAGCAGGGGTTTATGGCTACACCTTC.

This clone was detected ten times or more. The V call is TRBV9, the J call TRBJ2-3; D is unresolved. The CDR3 totals 14 residues. Germline values: CDR1 SGDLS, CDR2 YYNGEE. V was pared by 0 bases and J by 5 bases, with 10 bases between. CDR3 DNA sequence: TGTGCCAGCAGCGTAGGTGGTAGCCAAGATACGCAGTATTTT. This gives the protein CASSVGGSQDTQYF.

This clone was counted many times. This chain links TRBV7-2 with TRBJ1-3, with a possible D match to TRBD1 (5 bases). The ends were cut back, 6 bases at V and 0 bases at J, with 21 bases in the middle. This CDR3 has 18 amino acids. Germline V gene lookup returns CDR1 SGHTA and CDR2 FQGNSA. This chain's CDR3 is CASSFGRGGWASGNTIYF. In DNA, the CDR3 is TGTGCCAGCAGTTTCGGGAGGGGAGGCTGGGCCTCTGGAAACACCATATATTTT.

This chain uses TRBV7-2 with TRBJ2-7; D is possibly TRBD1 (5 bases). V dropped 3 bases and J dropped 9 bases, with 12 bases sitting between them. Germline loops: CDR1 SGHTA, CDR2 FQGNSA. The CDR3 consists of 12 residues. The CDR3 nucleotides read TGTGCCAGCAGCTTCCAGGACAACCTGCAGTACTTC. It yields the protein CASSFQDNLQYF.

V usage is TRBV6-1 and J usage is TRBJ1-6; D not resolved. The CDR3 loop spans 15 amino acids. The germline gives CDR1 MNHNS, CDR2 SASEGT. V was cut by 6 bases and J by 1 base, with 10 bases left in between. For the CDR3, the DNA is TGTGCCAGCAGCCCCGAGATTTCCTATAATTCACCCCTCCACTTT. Translated: CASSPEISYNSPLHF.

As concerns this clone: This could be a read error, since a much larger clone is one nucleotide away. The V call is TRBV6-1, the J call TRBJ1-5; possible D gene TRBD1, 5 bases. From germline, CDR1 is MNHNS and CDR2 SASEGT. The V end lost 5 bases, the J end lost 10 bases, and 21 bases lay between the germline ends. This CDR3 is built from 15 residues. This CDR3 is CASSPQRTRDHPQHF. Here the CDR3 DNA reads TGTGCCAGCAGTCCCCAGAGGACGAGGGACCATCCCCAGCATTTT.

V is TRBV24-1 and J is TRBJ1-2; D is possibly TRBD1 (6 bases). Germline V gives CDR1 KGHDR, CDR2 SFDVKD. Trimming pared 4 bases from V and 2 bases from J, leaving 19 bases between. The length of the CDR3 is 17 residues. This CDR3 reads CATSERTKQGENYGYTF. In nucleotides, the CDR3 is TGTGCCACCAGTGAACGCACCAAACAGGGAGAAAACTATGGCTACACCTTC.

The chain carries TRBV6-1 and TRBJ1-3; 9 bases fit TRBD1. There are 15 residues in the CDR3. Germline CDR1 and CDR2: MNHNS and SASEGT. After removal of 10 bases from V and 0 bases from J, the junction contained 7 bases not matched to a gene. CDR3 region: CANGTGSSSGNTIYF. The CDR3 region has the DNA TGTGCCAACGGGACAGGGTCGAGCTCTGGAAACACCATATATTTT.

This clone was seen ten or more times. The chain combines TRBV19 with TRBJ1-2; tentative D call: TRBD1 (5 bases). The CDR3 has 14 residues. Germline-derived CDR1 and CDR2 are LNHDA and SQIVND (reference sequence). V lost 4 bases to trimming and J lost 8 bases, with 17 bases between them. The CDR3 sequence is CASSKIQVSYGYTF. The CDR3 DNA is TGTGCCAGTAGTAAAATACAGGTCTCCTACGGCTACACCTTC. The full variable domain, rest sourced from reference TRBV19 and TRBJ1-2, is DGGITQSPKYLFRKEGQNVTLSCEQNLNHDAMYWYRQDPGQGLRLIYYSQIVNDFQKGDIAEGYSVSREKKESFPLTVTSAQKNPTAFYLCASSKIQVSYGYTFGSGTRLTVV.

This clone was seen ten or more times. The CDR3 is CASSDGGREQYF. As DNA, the CDR3 is TGTGCCAGCAGTGACGGGGGACGCGAGCAGTACTTC. The V and J genes are TRBV2 and TRBJ2-7, with D perhaps matching TRBD2 (6 bases). The V and J ends lost 3 bases and 6 bases respectively, with 9 bases between them. The CDR3 sequence is 12 residues long. Germline loops: CDR1 SNHLY, CDR2 FYNNEI.

The sample holds many counts of this clone. The chain combines TRBV5-1 with TRBJ1-2; D remains unclear. Germline CDR1 and CDR2: SGHRS and YFSETQ. This CDR3 has 14 amino acids. Trimming shortened V by 4 bases and J by 5 bases, and 15 bases separated the two germline ends. CDR3 loop: CASSATGSQYGYTF. CDR3 bases: TGCGCCAGCAGCGCAACCGGGTCCCAATATGGCTACACCTTC.

This clone was seen only a few times. This chain connects TRBV11-1 to TRBJ2-3; 8 bases agree with TRBD1. The trim removed 3 bases at V and 2 bases at J, leaving 4 bases unmatched. The CDR3 has 15 amino acids. Germline V gene lookup returns CDR1 SGHAT and CDR2 FQDESV (reference sequence). CDR3 loop: CASSFETGATDTQYF. DNA of the CDR3: TGTGCCAGCAGCTTTGAGACAGGGGCCACAGATACGCAGTATTTT.

This clone was counted between two and nine times. A much larger clone is a single base away; this may be a read error. Other DNA sequences in the same sample also yield this CDR3. The chain has TRBV14 and TRBJ2-5; no firm D call. This CDR3 has 12 residues. Germline lookup yields CDR1 SGHDN and CDR2 FVKESK. CDR3 protein: CASSQSSETQYF. CDR3 nucleotides: TGTGCCAGCAGCCAGTCCTCAGAGACACAGTACTTC.

This clone was found many times. This chain uses TRBV28 with TRBJ2-1; perhaps D is TRBD1 or TRBD2 (5 bases each). V lost 8 bases and J 6 bases, leaving 17 bases between the germline ends. The CDR3 covers 14 residues. Germline V lookup: CDR1 MDHEN, CDR2 SYDVKM. CDR3 in amino acids: CASRGVRIFNEQFF. The CDR3 nucleotides read TGTGCCAGCCGAGGGGTGAGAATATTCAATGAGCAGTTCTTC.